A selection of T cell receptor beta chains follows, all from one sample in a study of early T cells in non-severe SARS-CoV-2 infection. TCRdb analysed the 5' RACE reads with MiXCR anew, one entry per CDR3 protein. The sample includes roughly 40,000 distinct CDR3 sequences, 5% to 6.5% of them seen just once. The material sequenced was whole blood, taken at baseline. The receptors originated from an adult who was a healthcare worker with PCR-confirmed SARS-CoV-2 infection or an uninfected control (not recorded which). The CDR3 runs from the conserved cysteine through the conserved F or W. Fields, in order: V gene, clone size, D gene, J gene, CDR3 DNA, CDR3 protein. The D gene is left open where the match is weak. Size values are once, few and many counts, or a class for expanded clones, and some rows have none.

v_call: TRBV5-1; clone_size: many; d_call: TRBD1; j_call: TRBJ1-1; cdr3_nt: TGCGCCAGCAGCTCTACAGGGGTTTTCCCCCGTAAAGCTTTCTTT; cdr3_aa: CASSSTGVFPRKAFF
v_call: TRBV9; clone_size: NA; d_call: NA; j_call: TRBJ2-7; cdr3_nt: TGTGCCAGCAGCGTAGACGCCGACGAGCAGTACTTC; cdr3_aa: CASSVDADEQYF
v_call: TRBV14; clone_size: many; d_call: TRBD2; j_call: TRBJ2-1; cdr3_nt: TGTGCCAGCAGCCAAGGCTTAGCGGGGGGATTAAATGAGCAGTTCTTC; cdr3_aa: CASSQGLAGGLNEQFF
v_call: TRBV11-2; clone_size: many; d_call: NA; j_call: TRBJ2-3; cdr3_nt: TGTGCCAGCAGCTTCTACAGTTACACAGATACGCAGTATTTT; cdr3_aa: CASSFYSYTDTQYF
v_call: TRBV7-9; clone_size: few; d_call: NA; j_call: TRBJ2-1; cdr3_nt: TGTGCCAGCAGCCGACAGAACAATGAGCAGTTCTTC; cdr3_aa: CASSRQNNEQFF
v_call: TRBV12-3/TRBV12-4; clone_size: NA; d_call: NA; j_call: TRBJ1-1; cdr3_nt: TGTGCCAGCAGTTTAGCTTATTATAGGACGATGAACACTGAAGCTTTCTTT; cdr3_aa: CASSLAYYRTMNTEAFF
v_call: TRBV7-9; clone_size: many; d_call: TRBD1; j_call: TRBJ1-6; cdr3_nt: TGTGCCAGCAGCTTGGGACAGAATAATTCACCCCTCCACTTT; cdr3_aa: CASSLGQNNSPLHF
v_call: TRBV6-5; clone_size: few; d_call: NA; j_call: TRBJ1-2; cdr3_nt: TGTGCCAGCAGTTTAGACTTGGCCCCCTATGGCTACACCTTC; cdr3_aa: CASSLDLAPYGYTF
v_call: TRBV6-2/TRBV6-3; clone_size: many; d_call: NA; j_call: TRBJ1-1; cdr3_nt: TGTGCCAGCAGTTACTCCCTAAGATGGGACGCGAAAGCTTTCTTT; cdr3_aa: CASSYSLRWDAKAFF
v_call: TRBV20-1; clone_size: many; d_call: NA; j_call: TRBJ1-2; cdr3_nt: TGCAGTGCGGACAGCTATGGCTACACCTTC; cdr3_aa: CSADSYGYTF
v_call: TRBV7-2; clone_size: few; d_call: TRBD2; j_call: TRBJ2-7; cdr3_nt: TGTGCCAGCAGCTCTCGGGCCGGGCTAGCGGGGGGGCTATCATCCTACGAGCAGTACTTC; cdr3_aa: CASSSRAGLAGGLSSYEQYF
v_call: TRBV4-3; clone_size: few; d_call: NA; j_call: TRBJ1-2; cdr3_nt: TGCGCCAGCAGCCAAGAACCGGGGGTAGACTACACCTTC; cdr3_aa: CASSQEPGVDYTF
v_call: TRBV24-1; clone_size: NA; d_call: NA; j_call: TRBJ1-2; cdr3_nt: TGTGCCACCAGTGATGGGACGAACGGTTATGGCTACACCTTC; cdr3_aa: CATSDGTNGYGYTF
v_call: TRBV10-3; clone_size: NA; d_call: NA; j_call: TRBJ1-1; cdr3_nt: TGTGCCATCAGTGACCCTCCCGGGGGGAACACTGAAGCTTTCTTT; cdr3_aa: CAISDPPGGNTEAFF
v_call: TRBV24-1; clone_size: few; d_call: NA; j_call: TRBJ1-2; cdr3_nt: TGTGCCACCAGTGATCCGCGGGACGGAGACTATGGCTACACCTTC; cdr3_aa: CATSDPRDGDYGYTF
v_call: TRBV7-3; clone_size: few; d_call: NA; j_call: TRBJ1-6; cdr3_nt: TGTGCCAGCAGCGAGCAAAAGGGCCCACCCCTCCACTTT; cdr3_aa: CASSEQKGPPLHF
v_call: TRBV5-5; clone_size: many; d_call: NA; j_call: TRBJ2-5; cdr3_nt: TGTGCCAGCAGCTTGGCGGCTAGCGAAGAGACCCAGTACTTC; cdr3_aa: CASSLAASEETQYF
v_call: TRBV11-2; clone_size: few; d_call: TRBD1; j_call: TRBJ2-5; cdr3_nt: TGTGCCAGCAGCTTAGGCAGGGGGTGGCAAGAGACCCAGTACTTC; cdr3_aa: CASSLGRGWQETQYF
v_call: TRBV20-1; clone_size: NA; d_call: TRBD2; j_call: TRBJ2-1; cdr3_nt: TGCAGTGCTAGAGATTCCCGGGGGGGTTGGAATGAGCAGTTCTTC; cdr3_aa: CSARDSRGGWNEQFF
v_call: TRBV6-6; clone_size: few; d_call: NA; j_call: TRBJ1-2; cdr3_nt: TGTGCCAGCAGTTACCCTCTCTATGGCTACACCTTC; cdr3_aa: CASSYPLYGYTF
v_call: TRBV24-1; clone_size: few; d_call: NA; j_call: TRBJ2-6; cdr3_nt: TGTGCCACCAGTGACGTTGGGACCGGGGCCAACGTCCTGACTTTC; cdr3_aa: CATSDVGTGANVLTF
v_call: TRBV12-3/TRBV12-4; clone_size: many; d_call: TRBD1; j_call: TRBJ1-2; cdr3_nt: TGTGCCAGCAGTTTTGGGACAGGGGGTAGTAGCTATGGCTACACCTTC; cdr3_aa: CASSFGTGGSSYGYTF
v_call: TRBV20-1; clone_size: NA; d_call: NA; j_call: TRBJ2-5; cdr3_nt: TGCAGTGCTAGAAGCGCCAGTGGGGAGACCCAGTACTTC; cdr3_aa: CSARSASGETQYF
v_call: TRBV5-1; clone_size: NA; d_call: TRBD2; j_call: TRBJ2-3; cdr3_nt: TGCGCCAGCAGCTTGCCGAGCGGGGCAGAGGATACGCAGTATTTT; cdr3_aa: CASSLPSGAEDTQYF
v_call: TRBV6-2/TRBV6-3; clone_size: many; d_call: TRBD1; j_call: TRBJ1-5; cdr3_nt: TGTGCCAGCAGGACGACAGGGGTGTTTAGCAATCAGCCCCAGCATTTT; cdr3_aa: CASRTTGVFSNQPQHF
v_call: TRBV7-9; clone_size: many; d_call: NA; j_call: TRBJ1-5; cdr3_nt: TGTGCCAGCAATCGAGGGATCAATCAGCCCCAGCATTTT; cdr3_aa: CASNRGINQPQHF
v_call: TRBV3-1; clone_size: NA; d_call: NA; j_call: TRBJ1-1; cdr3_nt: TGTGCCAGCAGCCAAGAGGGCTGGGGGAGGCCTGAAGCTTTCTTT; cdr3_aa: CASSQEGWGRPEAFF
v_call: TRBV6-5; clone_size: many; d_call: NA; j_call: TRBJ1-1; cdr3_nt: TGTGCCAGCAGTTACGACACAACCGACACTGAAGCTTTCTTT; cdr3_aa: CASSYDTTDTEAFF
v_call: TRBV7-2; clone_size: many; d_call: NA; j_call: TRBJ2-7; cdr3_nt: TGTGCCAGCAGCTTCGCCCACCAGGCCTCCTACGAGCAGTACTTC; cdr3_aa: CASSFAHQASYEQYF
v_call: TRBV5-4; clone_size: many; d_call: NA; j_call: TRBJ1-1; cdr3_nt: TGTGCCAGCAGCGCAAGTCTCATGAACACTGAAGCTTTCTTT; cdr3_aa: CASSASLMNTEAFF
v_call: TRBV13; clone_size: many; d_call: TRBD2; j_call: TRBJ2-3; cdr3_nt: TGTGCCAGCAGCCTTGGGACTAGCGGGACCACAGATACGCAGTATTTT; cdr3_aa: CASSLGTSGTTDTQYF
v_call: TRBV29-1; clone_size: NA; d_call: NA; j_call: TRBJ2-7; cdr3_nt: TGCAGCGTTGGTGCGGCGGGTGGCGAGCAGTACTTC; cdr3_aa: CSVGAAGGEQYF
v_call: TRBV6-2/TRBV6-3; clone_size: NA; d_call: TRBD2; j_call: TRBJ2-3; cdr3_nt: TGTGCCAGCATCCCAGCGGGAGCCACAGATACGCAGTATTTT; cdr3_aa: CASIPAGATDTQYF
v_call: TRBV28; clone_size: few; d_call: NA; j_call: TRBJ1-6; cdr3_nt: TGTGCCAGCAGGTCTCAGGGAGAAGAACACTTT; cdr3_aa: CASRSQGEEHF
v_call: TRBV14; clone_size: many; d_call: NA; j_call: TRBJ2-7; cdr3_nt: TGTGCCAGCAGCCATCGGTTGTGGGAGCAGTACTTC; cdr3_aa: CASSHRLWEQYF
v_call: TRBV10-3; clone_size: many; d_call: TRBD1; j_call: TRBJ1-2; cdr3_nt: TGTGCCATCAGGGACGGACAGGGGACCTATGGCTACACCTTC; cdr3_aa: CAIRDGQGTYGYTF
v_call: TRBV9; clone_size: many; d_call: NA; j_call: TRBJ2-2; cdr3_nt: TGTGCCAGCAGCGTTGCGAGGACCGGGGAGCTGTTTTTT; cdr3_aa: CASSVARTGELFF
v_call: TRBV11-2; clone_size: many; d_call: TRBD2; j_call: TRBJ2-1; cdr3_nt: TGTGCCAGCAGTTATATAGCGGGACGATCCTACAATGAGCAGTTCTTC; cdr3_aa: CASSYIAGRSYNEQFF
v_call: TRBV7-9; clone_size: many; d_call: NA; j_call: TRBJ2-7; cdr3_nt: TGTGCCAGCAGCTTAGATAGTCTGCCTTACGAGCAGTACTTC; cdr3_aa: CASSLDSLPYEQYF
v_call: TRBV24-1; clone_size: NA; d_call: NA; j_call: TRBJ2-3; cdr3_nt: TGTGCCACCAGTGATCGAGTTGGGACGGGGTTTACGCAGTATTTT; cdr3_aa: CATSDRVGTGFTQYF
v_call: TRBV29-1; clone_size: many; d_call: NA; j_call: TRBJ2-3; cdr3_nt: TGCAGCGGAACGATGAGGGGCGGGGTTAGCACAGATACGCAGTATTTT; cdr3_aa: CSGTMRGGVSTDTQYF
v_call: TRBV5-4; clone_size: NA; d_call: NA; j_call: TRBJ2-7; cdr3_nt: TGTGCCAGCAGCTTAACGGGGAGCTCCTACGAGCAGTACTTC; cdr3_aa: CASSLTGSSYEQYF
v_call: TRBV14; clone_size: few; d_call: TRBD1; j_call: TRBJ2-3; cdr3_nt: TGTGCCAGCAGCCTCTACAGACAGGGTACAACAGATACGCAGTATTTT; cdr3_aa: CASSLYRQGTTDTQYF
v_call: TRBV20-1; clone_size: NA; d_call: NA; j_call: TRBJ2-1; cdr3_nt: TGCAGTGCTAGATCTGGCCCCCTGGAGGGACCGTTCTTC; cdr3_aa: CSARSGPLEGPFF
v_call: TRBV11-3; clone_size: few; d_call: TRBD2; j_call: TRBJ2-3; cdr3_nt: TGTGCCAGCGGCACTAGCGGCACAGATACGCAGTATTTT; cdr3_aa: CASGTSGTDTQYF
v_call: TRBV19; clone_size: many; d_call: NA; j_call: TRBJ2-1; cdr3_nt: TGTGCCAGTAGTATAGGGTGGGATGAGCAGTTCTTC; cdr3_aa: CASSIGWDEQFF
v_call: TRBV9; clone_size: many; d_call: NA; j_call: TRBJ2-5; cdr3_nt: TGTGCCAGCAGCGTAGGTCTGGGGCAAGAGACCCAGTACTTC; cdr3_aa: CASSVGLGQETQYF
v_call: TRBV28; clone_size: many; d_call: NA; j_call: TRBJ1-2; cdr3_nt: TGTGCCAGCAGTTTAGTCACAGACTATGGCTACACCTTC; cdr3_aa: CASSLVTDYGYTF
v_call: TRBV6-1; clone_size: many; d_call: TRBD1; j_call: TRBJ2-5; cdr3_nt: TGTGCCAGCAGTGGTAATCTGGGACAGGGTGGAGAGACCCAGTACTTC; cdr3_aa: CASSGNLGQGGETQYF
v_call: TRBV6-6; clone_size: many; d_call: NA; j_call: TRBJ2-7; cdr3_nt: TGTGCCAGCCGGGGGTTAACTTCGGACAAGAATTACGAGCAGTACTTC; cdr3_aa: CASRGLTSDKNYEQYF
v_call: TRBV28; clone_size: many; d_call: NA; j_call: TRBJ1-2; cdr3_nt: TGTGCCAGCAGTTCCGGTACACATGGCTACACCTTC; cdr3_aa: CASSSGTHGYTF
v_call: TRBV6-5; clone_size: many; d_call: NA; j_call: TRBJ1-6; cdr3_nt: TGTGCCAGCAGTTACTCGTGGCAATCACCCCTCCACTTT; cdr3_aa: CASSYSWQSPLHF
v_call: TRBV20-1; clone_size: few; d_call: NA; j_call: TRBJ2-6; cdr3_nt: TGCAGTGCTAGAGATCCGAGGGCGGGGGCCAACGTCCTGACTTTC; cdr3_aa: CSARDPRAGANVLTF
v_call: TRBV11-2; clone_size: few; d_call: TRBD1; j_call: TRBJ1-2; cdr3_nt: TGTGCCAGCAGCTTAGACACGACAGGGGGCCGGGGCTACACCTTC; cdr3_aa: CASSLDTTGGRGYTF
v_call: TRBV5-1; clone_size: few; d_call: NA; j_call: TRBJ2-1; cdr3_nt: TGCGCCAGCAGCGTGTCCGGGACCACCTACAATGAGCAGTTCTTC; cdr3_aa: CASSVSGTTYNEQFF